What follows are 6 T cell receptor beta chains derived from one specimen sequenced in a study of CD8+ T cells in alopecia areata. Extracted RNA was reverse transcribed into cDNA, the sequencing template. The assay was immunoSEQ multiplex PCR, and TCRdb's table has in-frame clones only and misses some. The sample lists about 98,000 clones; around 44% were seen once. The material sequenced was CD4+ T cells sorted from blood. The receptors were gathered from a human donor with alopecia areata.

This rearrangement joins TRBV7-2 to TRBJ2-2; D gene ambiguous. V shed 6 bases and J shed 6 bases, with 11 bases lying between them. The CDR3 loop spans 13 amino acids. CDR1 SGHTA and CDR2 FQGNSA come from the germline V gene. The DNA for the CDR3 is TGTGCCAGCAGTTTCAACTCCGCCGGGGAGCTGTTTTTT. Translating gives CASSFNSAGELFF.

This clone was counted once. V gene TRBV5-1 combines with J gene TRBJ1-6; D unresolved. The germline CDR1 and CDR2 sequences are SGHRS and YFSETQ. This CDR3 has 13 amino acids. The V gene lost 0 bases and the J gene lost 9 bases, with 7 bases spanning the gap. The CDR3 protein is CASSLAASSPLHF. CDR3 in DNA: TGCGCCAGCAGCTTGGCCGCGAGTTCACCCCTCCACTTT.

This clone was recorded a few times. The chain links TRBV30 to TRBJ2-7; the match to TRBD2 covers 8 bases. The CDR3 is made up of 15 amino acids. CDR1 is GTSNPN and CDR2 is SVGIG in the germline V gene (reference sequence). V lost 3 bases, J lost 7 bases, and 14 bases stayed unmatched. The CDR3 loop reads CAWSRGSGGPLEQYF. In nucleotides, the CDR3 is TGTGCCTGGAGCCGAGGGAGCGGGGGCCCCTTGGAGCAGTACTTC.

The chain couples TRBV28 to TRBJ2-7, with a tentative D call TRBD2 (5 bases). Germline CDR1 reads MDHEN; CDR2 reads SYDVKM. The CDR3 is 13 residues long. V shed 10 bases and J shed 4 bases, with 17 bases lying between them. The CDR3 reads CATYPGRGYEQYF. The CDR3, as DNA: TGTGCCACCTACCCAGGCAGAGGGTACGAGCAGTACTTC. Full variable domain (remainder filled in from reference TRBV28 and TRBJ2-7): DVKVTQSSRYLVKRTGEKVFLECVQDMDHENMFWYRQDPGLGLRLIYFSYDVKMKEKGDIPEGYSVSREKKERFSLILESASTNQTSMYLCATYPGRGYEQYFGPGTRLTVT.

The chain couples TRBV29-1 to TRBJ2-3, with D unresolved. The CDR3 extends over 11 amino acids. CDR1 and CDR2 from the germline V gene are SQVTM and ANQGSEA. The ends were cut back, 2 bases at V and 6 bases at J, with 6 bases in the middle. CDR3 sequence (DNA): TGCAGCGTTGAACTACGGGATACGCAGTATTTT. Protein sequence: CSVELRDTQYF.

This chain uses TRBV29-1 with TRBJ1-1; perhaps TRBD1 as D (5 bases). This CDR3 comprises 14 residues. From germline, CDR1 is SQVTM and CDR2 ANQGSEA. The V end was cut by 3 bases, the J end by 4 bases, with 15 bases between. The CDR3 spells CSVDSMAGGTEAFF. The CDR3 DNA reads as TGCAGCGTTGATTCTATGGCTGGGGGCACTGAAGCTTTCTTT.